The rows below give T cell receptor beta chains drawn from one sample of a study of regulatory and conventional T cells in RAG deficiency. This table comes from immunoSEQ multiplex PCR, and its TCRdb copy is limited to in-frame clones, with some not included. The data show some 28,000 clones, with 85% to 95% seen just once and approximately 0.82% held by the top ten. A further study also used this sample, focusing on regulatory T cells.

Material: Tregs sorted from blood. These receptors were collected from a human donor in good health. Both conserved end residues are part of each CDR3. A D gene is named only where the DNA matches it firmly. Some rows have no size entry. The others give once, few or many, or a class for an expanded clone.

DNA: TGTGCCAGCAGCGTAGGGGCAGGGGGCTCCTATAATTCACCCCTCCACTTT; CDR3: CASSVGAGGSYNSPLHF; size: .; J: TRBJ1-6; D: TRBD1; V: TRBV9
DNA: TGCGCCAGCAGCCAAGAAAGGCCGGACACTGAAGCTTTCTTT; CDR3: CASSQERPDTEAFF; size: .; J: TRBJ1-1; D: .; V: TRBV4-1
DNA: TGTGCCATCCAGGTCGGGAATCTTTATGGCTACACCTTC; CDR3: CAIQVGNLYGYTF; size: .; J: TRBJ1-2; D: .; V: TRBV28
DNA: TGTGCCAGCAGTGAGGGACTAGCGGGGGCAACCTACAATGAGCAGTTCTTC; CDR3: CASSEGLAGATYNEQFF; size: once; J: TRBJ2-1; D: TRBD2; V: TRBV6-1
DNA: TGTGCCAGCAGCCAAGAATTGGGCAGGTCCTACGAGCAGTACTTC; CDR3: CASSQELGRSYEQYF; size: .; J: TRBJ2-7; D: .; V: TRBV4-2
DNA: TGCGCCAGCAGCTTAATCCCCAGTTATGGACTAGCGGTGTACCAAGAGACCCAGTACTTC; CDR3: CASSLIPSYGLAVYQETQYF; size: .; J: TRBJ2-5; D: TRBD2; V: TRBV5-1
DNA: TGCAGCGTCAGGACAGAGGGTTCACCCCTCCACTTT; CDR3: CSVRTEGSPLHF; size: once; J: TRBJ1-6; D: .; V: TRBV29-1
DNA: TGCGCCAGCAGCTTACCCACAGATACGCAGTATTTT; CDR3: CASSLPTDTQYF; size: once; J: TRBJ2-3; D: .; V: TRBV5-1
DNA: TGTGCCAGCCGTACAGGGGAGACTTCACCCCTCCACTTT; CDR3: CASRTGETSPLHF; size: .; J: TRBJ1-6; D: TRBD1; V: TRBV6-5
DNA: TGCGCCAGCAGTCTCTACGCCGGCGGGGAGCTGTTTTTT; CDR3: CASSLYAGGELFF; size: .; J: TRBJ2-2; D: .; V: TRBV5-1
DNA: TGTGCCAGCAGCTTGTATGCGGGGGGGCCTTTATGGTACTTC; CDR3: CASSLYAGGPLWYF; size: .; J: TRBJ2-7; D: TRBD2; V: TRBV5-6
DNA: TGTGCCAGCGGGGGGGGTTATGGCGGCGAGCAGTACTTC; CDR3: CASGGGYGGEQYF; size: .; J: TRBJ2-7; D: TRBD2; V: TRBV5-6
DNA: TGTGCCAGCAGAAGGACTAGCGGGGGGTCCCACAATGAGCAGTTCTTC; CDR3: CASRRTSGGSHNEQFF; size: .; J: TRBJ2-1; D: TRBD2; V: TRBV19
DNA: TGTGCCAGCAGGGGCGGGGGTACTATCGAAAAACTGTTTTTT; CDR3: CASRGGGTIEKLFF; size: .; J: TRBJ1-4; D: .; V: TRBV6-5
DNA: TGTGCCAGCTCCCTCGATTTCGACGGAAAGTATGGCTACACCTTC; CDR3: CASSLDFDGKYGYTF; size: .; J: TRBJ1-2; D: .; V: TRBV18
DNA: TGTGCCAGCAGCTACGGCCGGGACAGGGGGCGCGCAGCTTTCTTT; CDR3: CASSYGRDRGRAAFF; size: .; J: TRBJ1-1; D: TRBD1; V: TRBV6-5
DNA: TGCGCCAGCAGCCAAGATTGTGAGGTTAGCGGGGCCCCCGAGCAGTACTTC; CDR3: CASSQDCEVSGAPEQYF; size: .; J: TRBJ2-7; D: TRBD2; V: TRBV4-1